The 7 T cell receptor beta chains listed next were all sequenced from one sample in a study of cytomegalovirus exposure and HLA in healthy donors. PCR was performed using 60 Vbeta and 13 Jbeta primers. TCRdb's table, derived via immunoSEQ multiplex PCR, lists solely in-frame clones and lacks some. The profile shows 150,000 or so clones, roughly 80% of them singletons. Sequencing was done on a sample of PBMCs. The receptors derive from a man in his forties in good health and CMV-seropositive.

The rearrangement links TRBV4-3 to TRBJ1-5, with 9 bases fitting TRBD1. This CDR3 region has 13 residues. Trimming cost V 4 bases and J 9 bases; bases outside gene matches: 4. The V gene's germline CDR1 is LGHNA and CDR2 YSLEER. The CDR3 protein is CASSREQGAPQHF. The CDR3 DNA is TGCGCCAGCAGCCGAGAACAGGGGGCGCCCCAGCATTTT.

V is TRBV5-4 and J is TRBJ1-2, with a weak D call TRBD1 (5 bases). CDR3 length: 14 amino acids. The V gene lost 2 bases and the J gene lost 7 bases, with 15 bases spanning the gap. The germline V gene encodes CDR1 SGHNT and CDR2 YYREEE (reference sequence). CDR3: CASSLQGAGGGYTF. The CDR3 nucleotides read TGTGCCAGCAGCTTACAAGGGGCCGGGGGTGGCTACACCTTC.

The chain is built from TRBV28 and TRBJ1-2; 8 positions agree with TRBD1. Per germline, CDR1 MDHEN and CDR2 SYDVKM. V trimming: 2 bases; J trimming: 5 bases; junction bases outside the gene matches: 7. The CDR3 has 15 residues. The CDR3 DNA sequence: TGTGCCAGCAGTTTACCGCAGGGGGCTCGTTATGGCTACACCTTC. It codes for CASSLPQGARYGYTF.

The J gene is TRBJ1-4, the V gene TRBV29-1, with 7 bases fitting TRBD1. Germline CDR1 reads SQVTM; CDR2 reads ANQGSEA. The CDR3 extends over 14 amino acids. V trimming: 4 bases; J trimming: 8 bases; junction bases outside the gene matches: 10. CDR3 DNA sequence: TGCAGCGTTGTTGAGGGGGCGATAGGAGAAAAACTGTTTTTT. This encodes CSVVEGAIGEKLFF. The full variable domain, rest sourced from reference TRBV29-1 and TRBJ1-4, is SAVISQKPSRDICQRGTSLTIQCQVDSQVTMMFWYRQQPGQSLTLIATANQGSEATYESGFVIDKFPISRPNLTFSTLTVSNMSPEDSSIYLCSVVEGAIGEKLFFGSGTQLSVL.

The table lists this clone with a few counts. V is TRBV7-9 and J is TRBJ1-3; D perhaps matches TRBD1 (5 bases). Deletions cut 8 bases from V and 0 bases from J, with 14 bases between. From germline, CDR1 is SEHNR and CDR2 FQNEAQ (reference sequence). The CDR3 spans 15 residues. The CDR3 DNA is TGTGCCAGCGGTCTTGACAGATCCTCTGGAAACACCATATATTTT. Translated: CASGLDRSSGNTIYF.

To note about this clone: At one end the junction does not follow the germline gene, possibly because of a read error. This sequence joins TRBV7-9 and TRBJ2-5, with 9 bases that match TRBD2. Germline CDR1 SEHNR, CDR2 FQNEAQ (reference sequence). This CDR3 contains 16 residues. CDR3 loop: CSSSLGDSGSWETQYF. CDR3 DNA: TGTTCCAGCAGCTTAGGGGATAGCGGGAGTTGGGAGACCCAGTACTTC.

The chain carries TRBV5-4 and TRBJ2-3; D gene unclear. Per germline, CDR1 SGHNT and CDR2 YYREEE (reference sequence). There are 12 residues in the CDR3. V gave up 4 bases and J gave up 2 bases, with 5 bases separating them. Here the CDR3 DNA reads TGTGCCAGCAGCGCCTACACAGATACGCAGTATTTT. Its translation: CASSAYTDTQYF.